This is a list of T cell receptor beta chains from one sample in a study of technical replicates of blood from a few donors. Clones were sequenced by immunoSEQ multiplex PCR, and TCRdb holds only the in-frame ones, with some missing. The sample records about 97,000 clones, about 96% being singletons. The source material was T cells isolated from PBMCs. These receptors all come from a human donor in good health. CDR3s include the opening cysteine and the closing phenylalanine or tryptophan. Fields, in order: V gene, D gene, clone size, J gene, CDR3 protein, CDR3 DNA. D genes are given only for firm matches. Clone size is stated in some rows and not others, as once, few, many or a class when expanded.

TRBV7-3	.	.	TRBJ1-1	CASSSQGPLSTEAFF	TGTGCCAGCAGCTCCCAGGGGCCTCTGAGCACTGAAGCTTTCTTT
TRBV5-4	.	.	TRBJ2-3	CATTTSGQLNTDTQYF	TGTGCCACTACAACCTCAGGGCAACTGAACACAGATACGCAGTATTTT
TRBV2	.	.	TRBJ1-4	CASSLGEGVGEKLFF	TGTGCCAGCAGCCTAGGCGAGGGCGTGGGCGAAAAACTGTTTTTT
TRBV27	TRBD1	.	TRBJ1-1	CASTRYGQGGTEAFF	TGTGCCAGCACCCGATACGGACAGGGAGGCACTGAAGCTTTCTTT
TRBV5-1	TRBD1	.	TRBJ2-7	CASSLNRGEQYF	TGCGCCAGCAGCTTGAACAGGGGCGAGCAGTACTTC
TRBV4-3	.	.	TRBJ1-3	CASSQDFGSDTIGNTIYF	TGCGCCAGCAGCCAAGATTTCGGGTCAGATACCATTGGAAACACCATATATTTT
TRBV7-9	.	.	TRBJ1-5	CASSLFPSNQPQHF	TGTGCCAGCAGCTTATTCCCGAGCAATCAGCCCCAGCATTTT
TRBV28	.	.	TRBJ1-2	CASSLSQGTYGYTF	TGTGCCAGCAGTTTGTCACAGGGCACCTATGGCTACACCTTC
TRBV28	TRBD1	once	TRBJ2-7	CASSRSYAYTPGQGAYEQYF	TGTGCCAGCAGTCGCTCTTACGCCTATACGCCGGGACAGGGGGCCTACGAGCAGTACTTC
TRBV4-2	.	.	TRBJ2-7	CASSPEDRGARNEQYF	TGTGCCAGCAGCCCAGAAGATCGGGGGGCGCGGAACGAGCAGTACTTC
TRBV30	.	.	TRBJ2-1	CAWSSDNEQFF	TGTGCCTGGAGTAGCGACAATGAGCAGTTCTTC
TRBV27	TRBD2	.	TRBJ2-7	CASSLWGGSTDEQYF	TGTGCCAGCAGTTTATGGGGCGGGAGTACGGACGAGCAGTACTTC
TRBV27	TRBD2	.	TRBJ2-6	CASSLTSATFSGANVLTF	TGTGCCAGCAGTTTAACTAGCGCGACGTTTTCTGGGGCCAACGTCCTGACTTTC
TRBV19	.	.	TRBJ2-3	CASSMGLNTDTQYF	TGTGCCAGTAGTATGGGACTCAACACAGATACGCAGTATTTT
TRBV7-8	.	.	TRBJ1-5	CASSLAGRAEGNQPQHF	TGTGCCAGCAGCTTAGCGGGAAGGGCGGAGGGCAATCAGCCCCAGCATTTT
TRBV7-8	TRBD2	.	TRBJ2-7	CASRLAGGSYEQYF	TGTGCCAGCCGATTAGCGGGAGGTTCCTACGAGCAGTACTTC
TRBV7-2	.	.	TRBJ1-5	CASSLALGGEWGNQPQHF	TGTGCCAGCAGCTTAGCGCTGGGGGGGGAATGGGGCAATCAGCCCCAGCATTTT
TRBV9	TRBD1	.	TRBJ2-7	CASSVTGTGGNEQYF	TGTGCCAGCAGCGTGACCGGGACAGGGGGCAACGAGCAGTACTTC
TRBV7-2	.	.	TRBJ2-7	CASSVFYEQYF	TGTGCCAGCAGCGTCTTCTACGAGCAGTACTTC
TRBV19	TRBD1	.	TRBJ1-5	CASSIQGDSNQPQHF	TGTGCCAGTAGCATACAGGGGGATAGCAATCAGCCCCAGCATTTT
TRBV7-8	TRBD1	.	TRBJ1-2	CASSLAPQGANYGYTF	TGTGCCAGCAGCTTAGCTCCTCAGGGGGCTAACTATGGCTACACCTTC
TRBV9	.	.	TRBJ2-2	CASSVSGNTGELFF	TGTGCCAGCAGCGTATCCGGGAACACCGGGGAGCTGTTTTTT
TRBV29-1	.	.	TRBJ1-1	CSVPLNTEAFF	TGCAGCGTTCCCTTGAACACTGAAGCTTTCTTT
TRBV7-8	.	.	TRBJ2-7	CASSSGLAYEQYF	TGTGCCAGCAGCTCAGGCCTAGCGTACGAGCAGTACTTC
TRBV28	.	.	TRBJ1-5	CASSLFFRDTNSNQPQHF	TGTGCCAGCAGTCTCTTTTTCCGGGACACCAATAGCAATCAGCCCCAGCATTTT
TRBV7-3	TRBD2	.	TRBJ2-1	CASSLGGTSHEQFF	TGTGCCAGCAGCTTAGGGGGGACTAGTCATGAGCAGTTCTTC
TRBV7-8	.	once	TRBJ2-5	CASSLSGETQYF	TGTGCCAGCAGCTTAAGCGGCGAGACCCAGTACTTC
TRBV6-9	.	.	TRBJ2-3	CASSSPRESVSTDTQYF	TGTGCCAGCAGTTCCCCCCGGGAGTCCGTGAGCACAGATACGCAGTATTTT
TRBV11-3	TRBD1	.	TRBJ2-3	CASSGWTGPRTDTQYF	TGTGCCAGCAGCGGTTGGACAGGGCCCCGCACAGATACGCAGTATTTT
TRBV29-1	TRBD1	.	TRBJ2-1	CSVVRGGSYNEQFF	TGCAGCGTTGTACGAGGGGGCAGCTACAATGAGCAGTTCTTC
TRBV28	TRBD1	.	TRBJ2-7	CASSLPGTGDYEQYF	TGTGCCAGCAGTTTGCCCGGGACAGGGGACTACGAGCAGTACTTC
TRBV27	TRBD1	.	TRBJ1-2	CASSFRDSNYGYTF	TGTGCCAGCAGTTTCCGGGACAGTAACTATGGCTACACCTTC
TRBV29-1	TRBD1	.	TRBJ1-1	CSVPTGGNEAFF	TGCAGCGTTCCTACAGGGGGTAATGAAGCTTTCTTT
TRBV9	.	.	TRBJ1-3	CASSVDPVPSGNTIYF	TGTGCCAGCAGCGTAGATCCGGTCCCCTCTGGAAACACCATATATTTT
TRBV7-3	.	.	TRBJ2-3	CASSLRRFRVSYTDTQYF	TGTGCCAGCAGCTTAAGGCGGTTTAGAGTTTCCTACACAGATACGCAGTATTTT
TRBV13	TRBD1	.	TRBJ1-3	CASSPRDRVTGNTIYF	TGTGCCAGCAGCCCCAGGGACAGGGTAACTGGAAACACCATATATTTT
TRBV6-5	TRBD1	.	TRBJ2-7	CATGTAHYEQYF	TGTGCCACCGGGACAGCTCACTACGAGCAGTACTTC
TRBV27	TRBD1	.	TRBJ2-1	CASSSPGTGNNEQFF	TGTGCCAGCAGTTCACCCGGGACAGGGAACAATGAGCAGTTCTTC
TRBV9	TRBD2	.	TRBJ2-7	CASSVVGSGDEQYF	TGTGCCAGCAGCGTAGTTGGTAGCGGGGACGAGCAGTACTTC
TRBV27	.	.	TRBJ1-4	CASSLSPAGGVEKLFF	TGTGCCAGCAGTTTATCTCCTGCGGGGGGAGTTGAAAAACTGTTTTTT
TRBV6-1	.	.	TRBJ1-5	CASTRDIYSNQPQHF	TGTGCCAGCACCCGGGACATCTATAGCAATCAGCCCCAGCATTTT
TRBV7-2	TRBD1	once	TRBJ1-3	CASSLALPGQGISGNTIYF	TGTGCCAGCAGCTTAGCGTTACCGGGACAGGGTATCTCTGGAAACACCATATATTTT
TRBV19	TRBD2	.	TRBJ2-1	CASSIRTSGQYNEQFF	TGTGCCAGTAGTATCCGGACTAGCGGACAATACAATGAGCAGTTCTTC
TRBV18	TRBD1	.	TRBJ1-1	CASSKRTGEANTEAFF	TGTGCCAGCTCAAAACGGACAGGAGAGGCGAACACTGAAGCTTTCTTT
TRBV4-1	TRBD1	.	TRBJ2-1	CASSQAGTGWYNEQFF	TGCGCCAGCAGCCAAGCCGGGACAGGGTGGTACAATGAGCAGTTCTTC
TRBV19	.	.	TRBJ1-5	CASSFSGGGNQPQHF	TGTGCCAGTAGTTTTTCCGGGGGGGGCAATCAGCCCCAGCATTTT
TRBV6-5	.	.	TRBJ1-5	CASSLTGNNQPQHF	TGTGCCAGCAGTCTGACAGGAAACAATCAGCCCCAGCATTTT
TRBV2	.	.	TRBJ2-1	CASSELGVGSYNEQFF	TGTGCCAGCAGTGAGCTGGGAGTCGGCTCCTACAATGAGCAGTTCTTC
TRBV29-1	TRBD2	.	TRBJ2-7	CSVEDPTSGRAREQYF	TGCAGCGTTGAAGATCCTACTAGCGGGAGGGCCAGGGAGCAGTACTTC
TRBV5-1	TRBD1	.	TRBJ1-1	CASSTGDTEAFF	TGCGCCAGCAGCACAGGGGATACTGAAGCTTTCTTT
TRBV28	TRBD2	.	TRBJ2-7	CASSLSGGPGEQYF	TGTGCCAGCAGTTTATCGGGAGGGCCGGGTGAGCAGTACTTC
TRBV5-1	TRBD2	.	TRBJ2-1	CASSLRAGGRNEQFF	TGCGCCAGCAGCTTAAGAGCGGGAGGGCGGAATGAGCAGTTCTTC
TRBV7-9	.	.	TRBJ1-2	CASSSGGLFYGYTF	TGTGCCAGCAGCTCAGGAGGACTCTTCTATGGCTACACCTTC
TRBV5-1	TRBD1	once	TRBJ1-1	CASSGRTGFEAFF	TGCGCCAGCAGCGGGAGGACAGGCTTTGAAGCTTTCTTT
TRBV9	.	.	TRBJ2-1	CASSSSADYNEQFF	TGTGCCAGCAGCTCCAGCGCAGATTACAATGAGCAGTTCTTC
TRBV19	.	.	TRBJ2-3	CASSIVGADTQYF	TGTGCCAGTAGTATAGTAGGGGCAGATACGCAGTATTTT
TRBV7-8	.	.	TRBJ1-2	CASSLAQGLYGYTF	TGTGCCAGCAGCTTAGCTCAGGGTCTCTATGGCTACACCTTC
TRBV7-8	.	.	TRBJ1-2	CASSLTENYGYTF	TGTGCCAGCAGCTTAACTGAGAACTATGGCTACACCTTC
TRBV5-4	.	.	TRBJ1-5	CASSLVRDQPQHF	TGTGCCAGCAGCTTGGTGAGAGATCAGCCCCAGCATTTT